These 4 T cell receptor beta chains came from one sample sequenced in a study of T cells in Graves' hyperthyroidism and ophthalmopathy. The source material, RNA transcripts, was used to amplify TCR beta CDR3 regions. Initially, a first-round RT-PCR of the TCR CDR3 employed the HTBI primer set. TCRdb re-analysed the multiplex PCR reads in MiXCR, keeping a single row per CDR3 protein. Here the sample spans 600,000 to 750,000 distinct CDR3 sequences, roughly a sixth being singletons. The sequenced material came from blood. The source is a man aged 50 to 59 with Graves' hyperthyroidism.

The rearrangement uses TRBV4-3 and TRBJ2-7; D is uncertain. V dropped 0 bases and J dropped 3 bases, with 12 bases sitting between them. The CDR3 consists of 15 residues. From germline, CDR1 is LGHNA and CDR2 YSLEER. For the CDR3, the DNA is TGCGCCAGCAGCCAAGATGGGTCGGTGGGCTACGAGCAGTACTTC. This encodes CASSQDGSVGYEQYF.

This clonotype showed up many times. V and J are TRBV6-2 or TRBV6-3 and TRBJ2-1, with TRBD2 as a possible D gene (7 bases). Germline lookup yields CDR1 MNHEY and CDR2 SVGEGT. Trimming took off 5 bases at V and 7 bases at J, with 24 bases between the two ends. The CDR3 is 17 residues long. The chain's CDR3 is CASSNLFYRGGENEQFF. The CDR3 bases are TGTGCCAGCAGTAACCTCTTCTATAGGGGGGGAGAAAATGAGCAGTTCTTC.

The chain employs TRBV11-2 and TRBJ2-7, with D perhaps TRBD2 (6 bases). The CDR3 sequence is 15 residues long. V was trimmed by 0 bases and J by 4 bases, leaving 13 bases between them. Per germline, CDR1 SGHAT and CDR2 FQNNGV. The CDR3 region is CASSLEGGGKYEQYF. In nucleotides, the CDR3 is TGTGCCAGCAGCTTAGAGGGAGGTGGGAAGTACGAGCAGTACTTC.

This clonotype has more than one count but fewer than ten. The J gene is TRBJ2-7, the V gene TRBV11-2; D is perhaps TRBD1 (5 bases). Trimming pared 5 bases from V and 5 bases from J, leaving 13 bases between. The germline V gene encodes CDR1 SGHAT and CDR2 FQNNGV. CDR3 length: 13 residues. CDR3 residues: CASSLQDTNEQYF. Here the CDR3 DNA reads TGTGCCAGCAGCCTCCAGGACACCAACGAGCAGTACTTC.